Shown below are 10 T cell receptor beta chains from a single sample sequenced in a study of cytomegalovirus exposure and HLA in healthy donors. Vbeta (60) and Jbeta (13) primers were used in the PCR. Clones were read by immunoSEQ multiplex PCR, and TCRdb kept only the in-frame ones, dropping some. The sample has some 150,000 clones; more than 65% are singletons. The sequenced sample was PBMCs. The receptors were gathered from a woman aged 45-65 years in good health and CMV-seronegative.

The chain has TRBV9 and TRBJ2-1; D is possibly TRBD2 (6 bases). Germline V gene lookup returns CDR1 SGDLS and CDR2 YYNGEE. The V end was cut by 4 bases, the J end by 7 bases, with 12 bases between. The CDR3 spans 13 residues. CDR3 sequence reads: CASSTGTRNEQFF. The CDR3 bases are TGTGCCAGCAGCACGGGGACTCGGAATGAGCAGTTCTTC.

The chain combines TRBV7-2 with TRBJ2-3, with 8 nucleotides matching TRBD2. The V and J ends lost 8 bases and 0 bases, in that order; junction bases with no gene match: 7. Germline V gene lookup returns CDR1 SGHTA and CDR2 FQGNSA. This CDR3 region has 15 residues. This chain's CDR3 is CASGSSGPSTDTQYF. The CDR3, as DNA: TGTGCCAGCGGTTCTAGCGGGCCTAGCACAGATACGCAGTATTTT. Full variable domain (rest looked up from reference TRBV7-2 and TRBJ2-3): GAGVSQSPSNKVTEKGKDVELRCDPISGHTALYWYRQSLGQGLEFLIYFQGNSAPDKSGLPSDRFSAERTGGSVSTLTIQRTQQEDSAVYLCASGSSGPSTDTQYFGPGTRLTVL.

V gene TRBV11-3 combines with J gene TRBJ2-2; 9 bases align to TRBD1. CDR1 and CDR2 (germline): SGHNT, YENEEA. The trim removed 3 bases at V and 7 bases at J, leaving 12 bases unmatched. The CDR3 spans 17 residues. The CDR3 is CASSFTGTGTPFGELFF. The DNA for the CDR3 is TGTGCCAGCAGCTTCACCGGGACAGGGACCCCATTCGGGGAGCTGTTTTTT.

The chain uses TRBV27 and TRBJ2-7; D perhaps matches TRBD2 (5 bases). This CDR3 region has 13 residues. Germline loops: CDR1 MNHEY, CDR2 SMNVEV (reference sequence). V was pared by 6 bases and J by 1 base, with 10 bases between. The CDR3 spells CASSWGASYEQYF. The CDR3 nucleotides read TGTGCCAGCAGCTGGGGAGCTTCCTACGAGCAGTACTTC.

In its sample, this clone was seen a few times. CDR3 region: CAISDLAESYYEQYF. CDR3 nucleotides: TGTGCCATCAGTGATCTAGCGGAATCCTACTACGAGCAGTACTTC. V usage is TRBV10-3 and J usage is TRBJ2-7, with 7 bases matching TRBD2. V dropped 3 bases and J dropped 3; count of bases not matched to a gene: 8. Per the germline V gene, CDR1 is ENHRY and CDR2 is SYGVKD. The CDR3 covers 15 residues.

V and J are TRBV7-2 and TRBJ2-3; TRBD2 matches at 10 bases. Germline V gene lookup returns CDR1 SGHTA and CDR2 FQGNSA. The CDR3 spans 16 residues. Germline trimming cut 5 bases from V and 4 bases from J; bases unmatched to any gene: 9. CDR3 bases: TGTGCCAGCAGCCCGGTACCGGGACTAGCGTCAGATACGCAGTATTTT. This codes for CASSPVPGLASDTQYF.

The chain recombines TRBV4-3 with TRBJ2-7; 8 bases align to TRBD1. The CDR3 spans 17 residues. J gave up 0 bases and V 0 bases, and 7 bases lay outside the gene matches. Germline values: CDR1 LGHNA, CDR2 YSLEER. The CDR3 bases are TGCGCCAGCAGCCAAGAGTTTTGGACAGGGAGCTCCTACGAGCAGTACTTC. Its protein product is CASSQEFWTGSSYEQYF.

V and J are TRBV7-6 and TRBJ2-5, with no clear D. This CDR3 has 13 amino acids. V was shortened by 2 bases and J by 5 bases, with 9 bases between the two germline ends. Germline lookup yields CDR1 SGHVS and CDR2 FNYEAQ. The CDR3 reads CASSLSYGETQYF. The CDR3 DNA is TGTGCCAGCAGCTTATCCTACGGGGAGACCCAGTACTTC.

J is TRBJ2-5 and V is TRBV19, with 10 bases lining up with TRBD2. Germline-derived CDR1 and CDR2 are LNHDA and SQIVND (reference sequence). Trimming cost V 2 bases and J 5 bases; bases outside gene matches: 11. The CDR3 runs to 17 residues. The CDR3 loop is CASSIRGLAGVGETQYF. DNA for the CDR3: TGTGCCAGTAGTATACGGGGGCTAGCGGGAGTAGGGGAGACCCAGTACTTC.

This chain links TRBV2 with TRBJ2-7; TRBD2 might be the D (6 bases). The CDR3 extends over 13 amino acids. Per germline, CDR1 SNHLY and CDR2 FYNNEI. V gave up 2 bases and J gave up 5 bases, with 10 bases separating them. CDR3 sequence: CASSEQGGHEQYF. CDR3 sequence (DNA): TGTGCCAGCAGTGAACAGGGAGGCCACGAGCAGTACTTC.